The 24 T cell receptor beta chains given below trace back to one sample, sequenced in a study of T cells in tumors after PD-1 blockade. Clones were read by immunoSEQ multiplex PCR, and TCRdb kept only the in-frame ones, dropping some. The sample yields 30,000 to 35,000 clones, approximately 73% seen once. The sequenced sample was PBMCs, obtained after anti-PD-1 treatment. The receptors derive from a human donor with basal cell carcinoma.

This clone was counted a single time. The chain uses TRBV7-6 and TRBJ2-5; 13 nucleotides match TRBD2. With 1 base clipped from V and 5 bases from J, the junction kept 4 bases outside the gene matches. Germline CDR1 and CDR2: SGHVS and FNYEAQ. The CDR3 covers 16 residues. The CDR3 region is CASSLGGTSGVETQYF. CDR3 nucleotide sequence: TGTGCCAGCAGCTTAGGAGGGACTAGCGGGGTGGAGACCCAGTACTTC.

CDR3 sequence (DNA): TGTGCCTGGAGTGGACTAGTTATCTACAATGAGCAGTTCTTC. This gives the protein CAWSGLVIYNEQFF. The J gene is TRBJ2-1, the V gene TRBV30; the D gene is possibly TRBD2 (6 bases). Trimming took off 1 base at V and 3 bases at J, with 10 bases between the two ends. The CDR3 runs to 14 residues. Per the germline V gene, CDR1 is GTSNPN and CDR2 is SVGIG (reference sequence). The entire variable domain, with the rest obtained from reference TRBV30 and TRBJ2-1, is as follows: SQTIHQWPATLVQPVGSPLSLECTVEGTSNPNLYWYRQAAGRGLQLLFYSVGIGQISSEVPQNLSASRPQDRQFILSSKKLLLSDSGFYLCAWSGLVIYNEQFFGPGTRLTVL.

The chain links TRBV7-2 to TRBJ2-1, with D maybe TRBD1 (6 bases). The CDR3 covers 17 residues. V lost 0 bases to trimming and J lost 5 bases, with 17 bases between them. Germline CDR1 SGHTA, CDR2 FQGNSA. The CDR3 here is CASSLAFRTVDHNEQFF. CDR3 nucleotides: TGTGCCAGCAGCTTAGCCTTTCGGACAGTCGATCACAATGAGCAGTTCTTC.

The V and J genes are TRBV7-3 and TRBJ2-3; 8 bases agree with TRBD2. The V and J ends lost 6 bases and 1 base, in that order; junction bases with no gene match: 0. The CDR3 covers 13 residues. CDR1 and CDR2 (germline): SGHTA, FQGTGA. Here the CDR3 DNA reads TGTGCCAGCAGGCGGGGGGGCACAGATACGCAGTATTTT. The encoded protein is CASRRGGTDTQYF. The complete variable domain, with remaining parts taken from reference TRBV7-3 and TRBJ2-3, reads GAGVSQTPSNKVTEKGKYVELRCDPISGHTALYWYRQSLGQGPEFLIYFQGTGAADDSGLPNDRFFAVRPEGSVSTLKIQRTERGDSAVYLCASRRGGTDTQYFGPGTRLTVL.

V is TRBV7-9 and J is TRBJ2-7; 7 bases match TRBD1. Germline loops: CDR1 SEHNR, CDR2 FQNEAQ (reference sequence). The J segment lost 3 bases and the V segment lost 5 bases, leaving 7 bases of the junction unmatched. The CDR3 runs 14 residues. CDR3 protein: CASSHPTGSYEQYF. The DNA for the CDR3 is TGTGCCAGCAGCCACCCGACAGGGAGCTACGAGCAGTACTTC. The full variable domain, its missing parts supplied by reference TRBV7-9 and TRBJ2-7, is DTGVSQNPRHKITKRGQNVTFRCDPISEHNRLYWYRQTLGQGPEFLTYFQNEAQLEKSRLLSDRFSAERPKGSFSTLEIQRTEQGDSAMYLCASSHPTGSYEQYFGPGTRLTVT.

The chain couples TRBV6-5 to TRBJ1-6, with D tentatively TRBD1 (5 bases). The germline gives CDR1 MNHEY, CDR2 SVGAGI. There are 13 residues in the CDR3. Trimming took 0 bases from V and 10 from J, leaving 7 bases between them. This CDR3 reads CASSYSWGSPLHF. The CDR3 nucleotides are TGTGCCAGCAGTTACTCGTGGGGGTCACCCCTCCACTTT.

The J gene is TRBJ2-3, the V gene TRBV28; D may be TRBD2 (5 bases). This CDR3 is 17 amino acids long. The ends were cut back, 4 bases at V and 0 bases at J, with 17 bases in the middle. The germline V gene encodes CDR1 MDHEN and CDR2 SYDVKM. CDR3 loop: CASSYYGLLMSTDTQYF. The CDR3 DNA follows: TGTGCCAGCAGTTATTACGGACTCCTAATGAGCACAGATACGCAGTATTTT.

The rearrangement uses TRBV6-1 and TRBJ2-1, with 13 bases lining up with TRBD2. This CDR3 has 17 amino acids. From germline, CDR1 is MNHNS and CDR2 SASEGT. V shed 1 base and J 4 bases; nucleotides not matched to a gene: 4. CDR3 amino acids: CASSEELAGGQYNEQFF. CDR3 DNA: TGTGCCAGCAGTGAAGAACTAGCGGGAGGGCAGTACAATGAGCAGTTCTTC.

The CDR3, as DNA: TGTGCCAGCAGTACGGTCGGGGCCGGGGAGCTGTTTTTT. Amino acids: CASSTVGAGELFF. The genes are TRBV6-2 or TRBV6-3 and TRBJ2-2, with a weak D call TRBD2 (5 bases). Germline loops: CDR1 MNHEY, CDR2 SVGEGT. V lost 5 bases and J lost 6, with 10 bases in between. The CDR3 consists of 13 residues.

The J gene is TRBJ1-2, the V gene TRBV24-1; tentatively, D is TRBD1 (5 bases). Per the germline V gene, CDR1 is KGHDR and CDR2 is SFDVKD. The CDR3 loop spans 15 amino acids. Trimming took off 4 bases at V and 4 bases at J, with 15 bases between the two ends. The CDR3 is CATSDPGQWSYGYTF. The DNA for the CDR3 is TGTGCCACCAGTGACCCAGGACAATGGAGCTATGGCTACACCTTC.

The chain carries TRBV25-1 and TRBJ2-3; TRBD2 matches 7 bases. CDR1 and CDR2 (germline): MGHDK, SYGVNS. The J segment lost 2 bases and the V segment lost 8 bases, leaving 1 base of the junction unmatched. The CDR3 covers 12 residues. Written as DNA, the CDR3 is TGTGCCAGCCGGGACTACACAGATACGCAGTATTTT. As protein: CASRDYTDTQYF.

This chain connects TRBV7-9 to TRBJ1-2, with D uncertain. This CDR3 is built from 12 residues. Germline CDR1 and CDR2: SEHNR and FQNEAQ (reference sequence). The V end was cut by 10 bases, the J end by 5 bases, with 14 bases between. The CDR3 loop reads CATRRASYGYTF. Here the CDR3 DNA reads TGTGCCACCCGAAGAGCGTCGTATGGCTACACCTTC.

The V gene is TRBV5-1, the J gene TRBJ2-7, with D tentatively TRBD2 (7 bases). This CDR3 region has 16 residues. Trimming took off 4 bases at V and 7 bases at J, with 24 bases between the two ends. In germline, CDR1 is SGHRS, CDR2 YFSETQ. The CDR3, as DNA: TGCGCCAGCAGCAAGCGAGGGGGGGCACCCTTCGAGGAGCAGTACTTC. Translation: CASSKRGGAPFEEQYF.

This chain links TRBV29-1 with TRBJ1-3; the D is unclear. With 4 bases removed from V and 4 bases from J, the gap between germline ends came to 5 bases. The CDR3 sequence is 11 residues long. Germline assignment: CDR1 SQVTM and CDR2 ANQGSEA. For the CDR3, the DNA is TGCAGCGTTGGGTCAGGAAACACCATATATTTT. Its translation: CSVGSGNTIYF.

V gene TRBV19 combines with J gene TRBJ2-1; 11 bases match TRBD1. The CDR3 is 15 amino acids. The ends lost 9 bases at V and 8 bases at J; junction bases unmatched: 12. CDR1 is LNHDA and CDR2 is SQIVND in the germline V gene (reference sequence). This CDR3 is CASKVRGTGGDEQFF. In nucleotides, the CDR3 is TGTGCCAGCAAAGTTCGGGGGACAGGGGGAGATGAGCAGTTCTTC. The whole variable domain, filled in from reference TRBV19 and TRBJ2-1, reads DGGITQSPKYLFRKEGQNVTLSCEQNLNHDAMYWYRQDPGQGLRLIYYSQIVNDFQKGDIAEGYSVSREKKESFPLTVTSAQKNPTAFYLCASKVRGTGGDEQFFGPGTRLTVL.

This sequence joins TRBV4-3 and TRBJ2-6; D ambiguous. CDR1 and CDR2 (germline): LGHNA, YSLEER. V lost 3 bases, J lost 0 bases, and 15 bases lay in between. The CDR3 extends over 18 amino acids. The CDR3 coding sequence is TGCGCCAGCAGCCACGACTGGGCCCCCCTCTCTGGGGCCAACGTCCTGACTTTC. Its protein product is CASSHDWAPLSGANVLTF.

The V gene is TRBV7-2, the J gene TRBJ2-2; D not resolved. Trimming left V 3 bases short and J 4 bases short, with 6 bases between. The CDR3 runs 13 residues. Germline assignment: CDR1 SGHTA and CDR2 FQGNSA. In nucleotides, the CDR3 is TGTGCCAGCAGCTTGGGATTCACCGGGGAGCTGTTTTTT. Protein product: CASSLGFTGELFF.

The chain couples TRBV5-1 to TRBJ2-3; weak D call: TRBD2 (7 bases). This CDR3 comprises 15 residues. With 0 bases removed from V and 2 bases from J, the gap between germline ends came to 10 bases. Germline lookup yields CDR1 SGHRS and CDR2 YFSETQ. The CDR3 DNA sequence: TGCGCCAGCAGCTTGGCGGGGGGCCCCACAGATACGCAGTATTTT. Its protein product is CASSLAGGPTDTQYF.

V is TRBV2 and J is TRBJ1-6; 7 bases line up with TRBD1. The CDR3 length is 12 residues. V dropped 6 bases and J dropped 9; count of bases not matched to a gene: 2. Germline V gene sequence: CDR1 SNHLY, CDR2 FYNNEI. CDR3: CASSRDSSPLHF. The DNA of the CDR3 is TGTGCCAGCAGCCGGGACAGTTCACCCCTCCACTTT.

The chain couples TRBV5-6 to TRBJ1-3; unclear D gene. This CDR3 is built from 15 residues. The V gene's germline CDR1 is SGHDT and CDR2 YYEEEE. V gave up 7 bases and J gave up 0 bases, with 14 bases separating them. CDR3 sequence: CASAESRSSGNTIYF. The CDR3 DNA sequence: TGTGCCAGCGCCGAATCGAGGAGCTCTGGAAACACCATATATTTT. Full variable domain (rest looked up from reference TRBV5-6 and TRBJ1-3): DAGVTQSPTHLIKTRGQQVTLRCSPKSGHDTVSWYQQALGQGPQFIFQYYEEEERQRGNFPDRFSGHQFPNYSSELNVNALLLGDSALYLCASAESRSSGNTIYFGEGSWLTVV.

This clone was found once. The chain combines TRBV27 with TRBJ2-1; D possibly corresponds to TRBD2 (6 bases). The CDR3 spans 20 residues. The germline V and J ends were trimmed by 5 bases and 5 bases, with 31 bases remaining between them. Germline CDR1 reads MNHEY; CDR2 reads SMNVEV (reference sequence). As DNA, the CDR3 is TGTGCCAGCAGTAACCCAACCGGGACTGGGGGTCTATTGGGTCACAATGAGCAGTTCTTC. Translating it yields CASSNPTGTGGLLGHNEQFF.

This clone was seen once. This chain joins TRBV19 and TRBJ2-1; D is tentatively TRBD1 or TRBD2 (5 bases each). Germline V gene sequence: CDR1 LNHDA, CDR2 SQIVND (reference sequence). Trimming pared 0 bases from V and 7 bases from J, leaving 16 bases between. The CDR3 sequence is 16 residues long. CDR3 in amino acids: CASSIDLFGGGNEQFF. CDR3 nucleotide sequence: TGTGCCAGTAGTATAGATCTATTTGGGGGTGGGAATGAGCAGTTCTTC.

The chain combines TRBV2 with TRBJ1-1, with unresolved D. The germline gives CDR1 SNHLY, CDR2 FYNNEI. The V and J ends lost 6 bases and 1 base respectively, with 12 bases between them. This CDR3 contains 14 residues. The CDR3 DNA reads TGTGCCAGCAGGTCCTCCGGGGAGAACACTGAAGCTTTCTTT. It is translated as CASRSSGENTEAFF.

The genes are TRBV5-5 and TRBJ1-4; TRBD1 might be the D (5 bases). CDR1 is SGHKS, CDR2 YYEKEE, per germline (reference sequence). The CDR3 sequence is 14 residues long. Trimming shortened V by 2 bases and J by 8 bases, and 13 bases separated the two germline ends. The CDR3 reads CASSFGTLGEKLFF. CDR3 DNA sequence: TGTGCCAGCAGCTTCGGGACCCTTGGGGAAAAACTGTTTTTT.